Included here is one T cell receptor (beta chain) sequence, with context. The antigen is undetermined. This specimen comes from a study of cytomegalovirus exposure and HLA in healthy donors. Study in general: The early release's HLA-typed donors yielded some 85 million unique TCRs.

Overall study findings and caveats: CMV serostatus alone was available as immune exposure information. Across donors, presence/absence analyses took sequencing depth to be roughly uniform.

CDR1 SGDLS and CDR2 YYNGEE come from the germline V gene. The CDR3 totals 15 residues. V gave up 0 bases and J gave up 5 bases, with 14 bases separating them. Amplification used 60 Vbeta primers and 13 Jbeta primers. Authors' processing steps: Around 11 million of tens of millions of unique TCR beta chains were shared, per a later count. Sequencing used immunoSEQ multiplex PCR; TCRdb keeps in-frame clones, though not all of them. V and J calls and clone size follow that table, whereas D and trimming were derived from the DNA. The data contain about 50,000 clones, about three quarters of them singletons.

The TCR sequence derives from a woman aged 40 to 49 in good health and CMV-seropositive. Material: PBMCs. V usage is TRBV9 and J usage is TRBJ1-1, with D maybe TRBD1 (6 bases). The CDR3 region has the DNA TGTGCCAGCAGCGTAGAAGGGGGGGGCCGGACTGAAGCTTTCTTT. Protein product: CASSVEGGGRTEAFF.